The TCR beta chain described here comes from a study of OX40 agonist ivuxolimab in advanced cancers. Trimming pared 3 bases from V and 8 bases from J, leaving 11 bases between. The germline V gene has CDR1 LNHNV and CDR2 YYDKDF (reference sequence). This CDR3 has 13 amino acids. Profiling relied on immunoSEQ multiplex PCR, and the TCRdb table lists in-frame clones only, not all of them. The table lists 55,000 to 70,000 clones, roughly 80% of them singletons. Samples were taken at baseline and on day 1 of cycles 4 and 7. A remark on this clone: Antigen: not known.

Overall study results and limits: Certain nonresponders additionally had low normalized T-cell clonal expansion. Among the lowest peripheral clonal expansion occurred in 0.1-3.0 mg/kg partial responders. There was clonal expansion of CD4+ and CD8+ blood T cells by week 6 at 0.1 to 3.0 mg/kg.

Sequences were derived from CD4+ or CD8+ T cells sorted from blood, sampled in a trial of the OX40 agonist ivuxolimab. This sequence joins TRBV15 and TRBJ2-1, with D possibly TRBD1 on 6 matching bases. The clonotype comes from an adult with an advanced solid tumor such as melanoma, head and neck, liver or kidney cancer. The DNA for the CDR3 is TGTGCCACCAGCAGCAGGGGAGTGGATGAGCAGTTCTTC. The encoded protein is CATSSRGVDEQFF.